The clone carrying this T cell receptor (beta chain) is termed medium-sized (0.01 to 0.1%). Trimming pared 5 bases from V and 7 bases from J, leaving 14 bases between. The CDR3 spans 14 residues. In germline, CDR1 is SGHVS, CDR2 FNYEAQ. TCRdb re-analysed the 5' RACE reads in MiXCR, keeping a single row per CDR3 protein. The sample carries 68,000 or so distinct CDR3 sequences, over 10% recorded once. The sample is drawn from a study of early T cells in non-severe SARS-CoV-2 infection. The rearrangement links TRBV7-6 to TRBJ1-4, with D maybe TRBD1 (5 bases). The TCR originated in an adult who was a healthcare worker with PCR-confirmed SARS-CoV-2 infection or an uninfected control (not recorded which). Sample: whole blood. The CDR3 nucleotides are TGTGCCAGCAGCCGCCGGGACGAGAGTGAAAAACTGTTTTTT. Its protein product is CASSRRDESEKLFF.